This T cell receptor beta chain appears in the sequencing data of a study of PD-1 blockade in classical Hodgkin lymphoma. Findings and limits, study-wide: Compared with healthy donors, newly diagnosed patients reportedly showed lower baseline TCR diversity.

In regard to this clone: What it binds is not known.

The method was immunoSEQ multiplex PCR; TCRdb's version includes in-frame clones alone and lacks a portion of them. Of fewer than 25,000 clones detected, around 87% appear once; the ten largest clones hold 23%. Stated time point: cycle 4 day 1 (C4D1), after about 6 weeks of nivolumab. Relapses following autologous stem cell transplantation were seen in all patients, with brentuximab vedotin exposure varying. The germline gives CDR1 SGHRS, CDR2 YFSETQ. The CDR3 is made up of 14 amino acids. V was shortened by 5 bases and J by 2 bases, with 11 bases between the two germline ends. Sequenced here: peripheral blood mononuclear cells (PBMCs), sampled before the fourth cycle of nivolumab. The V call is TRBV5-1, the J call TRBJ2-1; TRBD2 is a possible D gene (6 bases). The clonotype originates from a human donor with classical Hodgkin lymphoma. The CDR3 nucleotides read TGCGCCAGCAGAGCGGACTACCCCTACAATGAGCAGTTCTTC. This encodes CASRADYPYNEQFF.